A single sample gave rise to the 32 T cell receptor beta chains below, sequenced in a study of OX40 agonist ivuxolimab in advanced cancers. Assay: immunoSEQ multiplex PCR; the TCRdb copy retains only in-frame clones and omits some. This table has about 80,000 clones, about four fifths appearing once. The specimen comprised CD4+ or CD8+ T cells sorted from blood, sampled in a trial of the OX40 agonist ivuxolimab. The origin of the receptors is an adult with an advanced solid tumor such as melanoma, head and neck, liver or kidney cancer.

This chain connects TRBV5-3 to TRBJ1-5, with 8 bases fitting TRBD1. TRBV5-3 is an open reading frame whose function is uncertain. This CDR3 comprises 17 residues. V was pared by 3 bases and J by 2 bases, with 10 bases of the junction left unmatched. The chain's CDR3 is CARSCTKGTGGNQPQHF. Written as DNA, the CDR3 is TGTGCCAGAAGCTGTACTAAAGGGACAGGCGGCAATCAGCCCCAGCATTTT.

The chain joins TRBV7-2 to TRBJ2-1; D possibly corresponds to TRBD2 (5 bases). There are 14 residues in the CDR3. Trimming removed 8 bases from V and 4 bases from J, with 15 bases in between. The germline gives CDR1 SGHTA, CDR2 FQGNSA. The CDR3 here is CASRTAGVYNEQFF. In DNA, the CDR3 is TGTGCCAGCCGAACCGCGGGCGTATACAATGAGCAGTTCTTC.

Here the CDR3 reads CATSRGIKNTEAFF. The CDR3 DNA reads as TGTGCCACCAGCAGAGGGATCAAGAACACTGAAGCTTTCTTT. V usage is TRBV15 and J usage is TRBJ1-1; the D is unclear. CDR3 length: 14 residues. V was cut by 1 base and J by 1 base, with 7 bases left in between. Germline CDR1 is LNHNV and CDR2 is YYDKDF (reference sequence).

V usage is TRBV2 and J usage is TRBJ1-5; D is ambiguous. With 8 bases removed from V and 0 bases from J, the gap between germline ends came to 8 bases. This CDR3 is built from 13 residues. Germline V lookup: CDR1 SNHLY, CDR2 FYNNEI. CDR3 nucleotide sequence: TGTGCCAGCGGAACAACTAGCAATCAGCCCCAGCATTTT. Protein product: CASGTTSNQPQHF.

The CDR3 is CASSLAERDTEAFF. The DNA of the CDR3 is TGTGCCAGCAGCTTAGCCGAGAGGGACACTGAAGCTTTCTTT. V and J are TRBV7-7 and TRBJ1-1; no definite D call. The CDR3 sequence is 14 residues long. The germline V gene has CDR1 SSHAT and CDR2 FNYEAQ (reference sequence). V was pared by 0 bases and J by 3 bases, with 8 bases between. Variable domain in full (rest from reference TRBV7-7 and TRBJ1-1): GAGVSQSPRYKVTKRGQDVTLRCDPISSHATLYWYQQALGQGPEFLTYFNYEAQPDKSGLPSDRFSAERPEGSISTLTIQRTEQRDSAMYRCASSLAERDTEAFFGQGTRLTVV.

The chain recombines TRBV30 with TRBJ1-5, with a tentative D call TRBD1 (5 bases). Per germline, CDR1 GTSNPN and CDR2 SVGIG (reference sequence). With 5 bases removed from V and 0 bases from J, the gap between germline ends came to 8 bases. This CDR3 spans 13 amino acids. The CDR3 DNA is TGTGCCTGGGGACACTCTAGCAATCAGCCCCAGCATTTT. Amino acids: CAWGHSSNQPQHF.

The rearrangement joins TRBV5-6 to TRBJ2-7, with TRBD2 matching over 9 bases. CDR1 and CDR2 (germline): SGHDT, YYEEEE. The ends lost 1 base at V and 3 bases at J; junction bases unmatched: 5. This CDR3 comprises 15 residues. The CDR3 DNA sequence: TGTGCCAGCAGCTTGAGCGGGGGGCTACGCTACGAGCAGTACTTC. Translation: CASSLSGGLRYEQYF.

CDR3 in amino acids: CASSLISNEQFF. For the CDR3, the DNA is TGTGCCAGCAGCTTAATTAGCAATGAGCAGTTCTTC. The rearrangement joins TRBV7-6 to TRBJ2-1; D is undetermined. The germline V and J ends were trimmed by 2 bases and 6 bases, with 5 bases remaining between them. This CDR3 is built from 12 residues. CDR1 SGHVS and CDR2 FNYEAQ come from the germline V gene.

V and J are TRBV19 and TRBJ1-5; perhaps TRBD1 as D (5 bases). The CDR3 loop spans 16 amino acids. Germline CDR1 LNHDA, CDR2 SQIVND (reference sequence). V was trimmed by 3 bases and J by 1 base, leaving 13 bases between them. The DNA for the CDR3 is TGTGCCAGTAGTATGAACAGCAGGGCGAGCAATCAGCCCCAGCATTTT. Translating it yields CASSMNSRASNQPQHF.

This chain uses TRBV30 with TRBJ2-2; 7 bases map to TRBD1. This CDR3 has 17 amino acids. Losses at the gene ends were 0 bases for V and 0 bases for J; bases not matched to a gene: 7. Germline V lookup: CDR1 GTSNPN, CDR2 SVGIG (reference sequence). The CDR3 DNA sequence: TGTGCCTGGAGTGTCCTACAGGGGCGGCCGAACACCGGGGAGCTGTTTTTT. The encoded protein is CAWSVLQGRPNTGELFF.

The chain employs TRBV7-2 and TRBJ2-5; TRBD2 matches at 11 bases. Germline CDR1 and CDR2: SGHTA and FQGNSA. The ends lost 1 base at V and 4 bases at J; junction bases unmatched: 2. This CDR3 has 15 residues. As DNA, the CDR3 is TGTGCCAGCAGCTTAGATCTAGCGGGGGGAGAGACCCAGTACTTC. Its protein is CASSLDLAGGETQYF. Combining the CDR3 with reference TRBV7-2 and TRBJ2-5 gives the whole variable domain GAGVSQSPSNKVTEKGKDVELRCDPISGHTALYWYRQSLGQGLEFLIYFQGNSAPDKSGLPSDRFSAERTGGSVSTLTIQRTQQEDSAVYLCASSLDLAGGETQYFGPGTRLLVL.

This chain joins TRBV7-2 and TRBJ1-5, with 7 positions matching TRBD1. In germline, CDR1 is SGHTA, CDR2 FQGNSA. The V and J ends lost 4 bases and 6 bases, in that order; junction bases with no gene match: 6. The CDR3 sequence is 14 residues long. CDR3 loop: CASSSKGAGQPQHF. In DNA form, the CDR3 reads TGTGCCAGCAGCTCCAAGGGGGCGGGTCAGCCCCAGCATTTT.

V and J are TRBV5-1 and TRBJ2-7, with a possible D match to TRBD2 (6 bases). Germline V lookup: CDR1 SGHRS, CDR2 YFSETQ. The V gene lost 5 bases and the J gene lost 0 bases, with 15 bases spanning the gap. The CDR3 extends over 15 amino acids. In DNA, the CDR3 is TGCGCCAGCAGGCCCCCGGGACTCCTCTCCTACGAGCAGTACTTC. Residues: CASRPPGLLSYEQYF. Full variable domain (outside the CDR3, taken from reference TRBV5-1 and TRBJ2-7): KAGVTQTPRYLIKTRGQQVTLSCSPISGHRSVSWYQQTPGQGLQFLFEYFSETQRNKGNFPGRFSGRQFSNSRSEMNVSTLELGDSALYLCASRPPGLLSYEQYFGPGTRLTVT.

J is TRBJ1-2 and V is TRBV29-1; 10 bases map to TRBD1. The length of the CDR3 is 13 residues. J lost 5 bases, V lost 5 bases, and 5 bases had no gene match. Germline V gene sequence: CDR1 SQVTM, CDR2 ANQGSEA. The CDR3 nucleotides read TGCAGCGTTTGGACAGGGGGGAGGTATGGCTACACCTTC. Translation: CSVWTGGRYGYTF.

This clone was detected once. In DNA form, the CDR3 reads TGTGCCAGCAGCTTTCTGACAGGGGACGGCACTGAAGCTTTCTTT. As protein: CASSFLTGDGTEAFF. The V and J genes are TRBV5-6 and TRBJ1-1, with TRBD1 matching 8 bases. Germline CDR1 and CDR2: SGHDT and YYEEEE. J was trimmed by 4 bases and V by 2 bases; bases with no gene match: 7. The CDR3 sequence is 15 residues long.

The rearrangement uses TRBV6-6 and TRBJ1-1; TRBD1 might be the D (6 bases). The germline CDR1 and CDR2 sequences are MNHNY and SVGAGI (reference sequence). The CDR3 is 15 amino acids. Trimming left V 5 bases short and J 8 bases short, with 21 bases between. The CDR3 DNA reads TGTGCCAGCAGTCCATCCCGGGACACCTTGACGGAAGCTTTCTTT. Amino acid sequence: CASSPSRDTLTEAFF.

The gene calls are TRBV6-1 and TRBJ2-5; 7 nucleotides line up with TRBD2. Germline trimming cut 4 bases from V and 0 bases from J; bases unmatched to any gene: 17. The CDR3 covers 19 residues. CDR1 and CDR2 (germline): MNHNS, SASEGT. This CDR3 reads CASSGDGRHGGVYQETQYF. DNA of the CDR3: TGTGCCAGCAGTGGGGACGGGCGACATGGGGGGGTGTACCAAGAGACCCAGTACTTC.

This sequence joins TRBV18 and TRBJ2-7, with TRBD1 as a possible D gene (6 bases). Looked up from germline, CDR1 is KGHSH and CDR2 is LQKENI. CDR3 size: 13 residues. Trimming took off 2 bases at V and 4 bases at J, with 9 bases between the two ends. The CDR3 protein is CASSPRDIYEQYF. The CDR3 DNA is TGTGCCAGCTCACCAAGGGACATTTACGAGCAGTACTTC. The entire variable domain, with the rest obtained from reference TRBV18 and TRBJ2-7, is as follows: NAGVMQNPRHLVRRRGQEARLRCSPMKGHSHVYWYRQLPEEGLKFMVYLQKENIIDESGMPKERFSAEFPKEGPSILRIQQVVRGDSAAYFCASSPRDIYEQYFGPGTRLTVT.

The chain's CDR3 is CASSYRGGHTDTQYF. The CDR3 DNA reads as TGTGCCAGTAGTTACCGGGGGGGCCATACAGATACGCAGTATTTT. This sequence joins TRBV19 and TRBJ2-3, with TRBD2 identical over 8 bases. CDR1 and CDR2 from the germline V gene are LNHDA and SQIVND (reference sequence). This CDR3 contains 15 residues. The V segment lost 5 bases and the J segment 3 bases; nucleotides outside the gene matches: 7. The entire variable domain, with the rest obtained from reference TRBV19 and TRBJ2-3, is as follows: DGGITQSPKYLFRKEGQNVTLSCEQNLNHDAMYWYRQDPGQGLRLIYYSQIVNDFQKGDIAEGYSVSREKKESFPLTVTSAQKNPTAFYLCASSYRGGHTDTQYFGPGTRLTVL.

V gene TRBV5-1 combines with J gene TRBJ2-2, with 11 bases identical to TRBD1. Germline CDR1 SGHRS, CDR2 YFSETQ. V dropped 0 bases and J dropped 6; count of bases not matched to a gene: 4. This CDR3 is built from 16 residues. CDR3 loop: CASSLALGQGAGELFF. The CDR3, as DNA: TGCGCCAGCAGCTTGGCCCTGGGACAGGGGGCCGGGGAGCTGTTTTTT.

The gene calls are TRBV11-2 and TRBJ1-1; 7 bases align to TRBD1. CDR1 is SGHAT and CDR2 is FQNNGV in the germline V gene. This CDR3 comprises 15 residues. V was clipped by 4 bases and J by 0 bases; unmatched bases: 5. CDR3 in DNA: TGTGCCAGCAGCTCCGCGGGACAGATGAACACTGAAGCTTTCTTT. This encodes CASSSAGQMNTEAFF.

The J gene is TRBJ2-1, the V gene TRBV18; the match to TRBD2 covers 9 bases. Trimming took 3 bases from V and 4 from J; bases not matched to a gene: 4. CDR1 is KGHSH, CDR2 LQKENI, per germline. There are 15 residues in the CDR3. The CDR3 here is CASSPRLAAYNEQFF. The CDR3, as DNA: TGTGCCAGCTCACCCCGACTAGCGGCTTACAATGAGCAGTTCTTC.

The chain has TRBV30 and TRBJ1-5; the match to TRBD1 covers 8 bases. Germline V lookup: CDR1 GTSNPN, CDR2 SVGIG (reference sequence). The CDR3 consists of 17 residues. The junction had 11 bases not matched to a gene; V was cut back by 0 bases and J by 4 bases. CDR3 loop: CAWSVGFGTGWNQPQHF. The CDR3 bases are TGTGCCTGGAGTGTAGGCTTCGGGACAGGATGGAATCAGCCCCAGCATTTT.

This rearrangement joins TRBV4-2 to TRBJ1-5; D uncertain. Germline CDR1 and CDR2: LGHNA and YNFKEQ. The CDR3 spans 14 residues. V lost 0 bases to trimming and J lost 7 bases, with 10 bases between them. In nucleotides, the CDR3 is TGTGCCAGCAGCCAAGAAGTCGGCGGGCAGCCCCAGCATTTT. It encodes CASSQEVGGQPQHF.

The genes are TRBV10-3 and TRBJ1-2, with 9 bases identical to TRBD1. This CDR3 is built from 18 residues. Germline CDR1 and CDR2: ENHRY and SYGVKD. V dropped 5 bases and J dropped 7; count of bases not matched to a gene: 20. DNA for the CDR3: TGTGCCATCAGTCCGAGGGTGGGGACAGGGAATGCTATCACTGGCTACACCTTC. Translating gives CAISPRVGTGNAITGYTF.

This chain joins TRBV11-2 and TRBJ1-4; no reliable D call. CDR1 is SGHAT, CDR2 FQNNGV, per germline. V dropped 4 bases and J dropped 4 bases, with 13 bases sitting between them. CDR3 length: 15 residues. CDR3 in amino acids: CASSSDGNINEKLFF. Here the CDR3 DNA reads TGTGCCAGCAGCTCGGACGGAAATATTAATGAAAAACTGTTTTTT.

The V gene is TRBV29-1, the J gene TRBJ2-7; 8 nucleotides align to TRBD1. This CDR3 spans 15 amino acids. The V gene end was trimmed by 0 bases and the J gene end by 4 bases; junction bases not matched to a gene: 8. Germline V gene sequence: CDR1 SQVTM, CDR2 ANQGSEA. The CDR3 DNA reads TGCAGCGTTGAAGATCTCAGGGGGCGTTCGTACGAGCAGTACTTC. Its protein product is CSVEDLRGRSYEQYF.

V and J are TRBV11-2 and TRBJ2-1, with 8 bases fitting TRBD1. Per the germline V gene, CDR1 is SGHAT and CDR2 is FQNNGV. With V trimmed by 4 bases and J by 6 bases, 11 bases remained unmatched. The CDR3 consists of 16 residues. The CDR3 nucleotides are TGTGCCAGCAGCTCAAACAGGGGGAAAGGAGTCAATGAGCAGTTCTTC. Its protein is CASSSNRGKGVNEQFF.

The CDR3 region is CAWKRANSPLHF. The CDR3 bases are TGTGCCTGGAAGAGGGCTAATTCACCCCTCCACTTT. This chain joins TRBV30 and TRBJ1-6; D is uncertain. Germline V gene data show CDR1 as GTSNPN and CDR2 as SVGIG (reference sequence). Trimming removed 4 bases from V and 6 bases from J, with 7 bases in between. The CDR3 is made up of 12 amino acids.

CDR3: CSAREDNEQFF. DNA of the CDR3: TGCAGTGCTAGAGAAGACAATGAGCAGTTCTTC. The chain carries TRBV20-1 and TRBJ2-1, with D uncertain. V dropped 0 bases and J dropped 5 bases, with 2 bases sitting between them. The CDR3 has 11 amino acids. In germline, CDR1 is DFQATT, CDR2 SNEGSKA (reference sequence).

The rearrangement links TRBV5-1 to TRBJ2-1; 9 bases fit TRBD1. Trimming took 4 bases from V and 6 from J; bases not matched to a gene: 14. The CDR3 extends over 17 amino acids. Germline lookup yields CDR1 SGHRS and CDR2 YFSETQ. This chain's CDR3 is CASSLFSVQGARNEQFF. In nucleotides, the CDR3 is TGCGCCAGCAGCCTCTTTTCGGTACAGGGGGCCCGCAATGAGCAGTTCTTC. The entire variable domain, with the rest obtained from reference TRBV5-1 and TRBJ2-1, is as follows: KAGVTQTPRYLIKTRGQQVTLSCSPISGHRSVSWYQQTPGQGLQFLFEYFSETQRNKGNFPGRFSGRQFSNSRSEMNVSTLELGDSALYLCASSLFSVQGARNEQFFGPGTRLTVL.

The V call is TRBV7-6, the J call TRBJ2-3; maybe TRBD1 (6 bases). The CDR3 runs to 14 residues. Germline assignment: CDR1 SGHVS and CDR2 FNYEAQ. Deletions cut 5 bases from V and 0 bases from J, with 9 bases between. The CDR3 sequence: CASSPGTSTDTQYF. The CDR3, as DNA: TGTGCCAGCAGCCCCGGGACAAGCACAGATACGCAGTATTTT.